A single count supports the clone carrying this TCR beta chain. The antigen is not known. This sample stems from a study of cytomegalovirus exposure and HLA in healthy donors. The PCR had 60 Vbeta and 13 Jbeta primers. Using immunoSEQ multiplex PCR, the repertoire was profiled, and TCRdb retains in-frame clones only, with some absent. The sample has approximately 160,000 clones, roughly 71% seen once. Regarding the study as a whole: In a later analysis, at a false discovery rate of 0.05, roughly 17,000 TCR beta sequences were associated with HLA alleles.

Looked up from germline, CDR1 is MNHEY and CDR2 is SMNVEV (reference sequence). The CDR3 runs to 13 residues. V gave up 3 bases and J gave up 11 bases; unmatched junction bases: 8. The chain joins TRBV27 to TRBJ2-3; 7 positions match TRBD2. Sequenced material: PBMCs. This clonotype was obtained from a male donor in good health and CMV-seropositive. CDR3 coding DNA: TGTGCCAGCAGTTTGGGGGAGGGTGGCCAGCAGTATTTT. Translation gives CASSLGEGGQQYF.